Listed below are T cell receptor beta chains from one sample, sequenced in a study of T cell responses to AZD1222 COVID-19 vaccine. Libraries were prepared by immunoSEQ multiplex PCR; TCRdb keeps only in-frame clonotypes and omits some of them. The data hold roughly 100,000 clones, with about 90% observed a single time. The sample was peripheral blood, taken on day 0 of AZD1222 vaccination. The source of these receptors is an adult in good health. The CDR3 runs from the conserved cysteine through the conserved F or W. The D gene is left open where the match is weak. The size field is filled for only some rows; it gives once, few, many or a size class.

TRBJ2-5,TRBV29-1,NA,NA,TGCAGCGTCGGACTACTCACCGGGGCCCAGTACTTC,CSVGLLTGAQYF
TRBJ1-1,TRBV6-5,NA,TRBD1,TGTGCCAGCAGTTTCGGACAGGGGGCGCGGGGGACTGAAGCTTTCTTT,CASSFGQGARGTEAFF
TRBJ2-2,TRBV9,NA,NA,TGTGCCAGCAGCGTAGACGGGGAGCTGTTTTTT,CASSVDGELFF
TRBJ1-1,TRBV5-1,few,NA,TGCGCCAGCAGCTTGCTTACCCCTGGGAGCACTGAAGCTTTCTTT,CASSLLTPGSTEAFF
TRBJ2-7,TRBV9,NA,NA,TGTGCCAGCAGCCAAACGGACGGGCCGGCCTACGAGCAGTACTTC,CASSQTDGPAYEQYF
TRBJ1-1,TRBV14,NA,NA,TGTGCCAGCAGCCGCGGATGGGCCGAAGCTTTCTTT,CASSRGWAEAFF
TRBJ2-1,TRBV7-2,NA,NA,TGTGCCAGCAGCTTAGTACGAGTCAATGAGCAGTTCTTC,CASSLVRVNEQFF
TRBJ1-2,TRBV27,NA,NA,TGTGCCAGCAGTTTTTTCCCAGGTCTCTATGGCTACACCTTC,CASSFFPGLYGYTF
TRBJ1-4,TRBV27,NA,NA,TGTGCCAGCAGTTTTGACCAGGGGGAAAAACTGTTTTTT,CASSFDQGEKLFF
TRBJ2-7,TRBV21-1,NA,NA,TGTGCCAGCAGCTTGGGAGGGACAGGGTTATACGAGCAGTACTTC,CASSLGGTGLYEQYF
TRBJ1-4,TRBV28,NA,NA,TGTGCCAGCAGTTTAGGAGGGGATCGTGAAAAACTGTTTTTT,CASSLGGDREKLFF
TRBJ2-3,TRBV20-1,NA,TRBD2,TGCAGTGCTAGTGGGCTAGCGGGGGGCCCATTCACAGATACGCAGTATTTT,CSASGLAGGPFTDTQYF
TRBJ1-4,TRBV5-4,few,TRBD1,TGTGCCAGCAGCTTGGCAAAAACAGGGGCTAATGAAAAACTGTTTTTT,CASSLAKTGANEKLFF
TRBJ1-1,TRBV28,NA,NA,TGTGCCAGCAGTTGGGTAAGAGACGGCCCAATGAACACTGAAGCTTTCTTT,CASSWVRDGPMNTEAFF
TRBJ1-1,TRBV11-2,NA,NA,TGTGCCAGCAGCTTACTGCGCCCAGGGCAGGGGCCTGAAGCTTTCTTT,CASSLLRPGQGPEAFF
TRBJ2-1,TRBV5-1,NA,TRBD2,TGCGCCAGCAGCTACTACACTAGCGGGTCAACCTACAATGAGCAGTTCTTC,CASSYYTSGSTYNEQFF
TRBJ2-1,TRBV6-2/TRBV6-3,NA,TRBD2,TGTGCCAGCAGTCCAACTAGCGGGTCCTACAATGAGCAGTTCTTC,CASSPTSGSYNEQFF
TRBJ1-2,TRBV5-8,NA,NA,TGTGCCAGCAGCTTGAGGGGGAAGGCCTATGGCTACACCTTC,CASSLRGKAYGYTF
TRBJ2-7,TRBV9,NA,NA,TGTGCCAGCAGCGCACACCCTACCTACGAGCAGTACTTC,CASSAHPTYEQYF
TRBJ2-5,TRBV9,NA,TRBD2,TGTGCCAGCAGCGGGGGACTAGCGGGGGCTGTGGCCGAGACCCAGTACTTC,CASSGGLAGAVAETQYF
TRBJ1-5,TRBV5-1,NA,TRBD1,TGCGCCAGCAGCCCAGGGACAGGAAATAGCAATCAGCCCCAGCATTTT,CASSPGTGNSNQPQHF
TRBJ1-2,TRBV18,NA,TRBD1,TGTGCCAGCTCACCTGACAGGGGAAATGGCTACACCTTC,CASSPDRGNGYTF
TRBJ1-1,TRBV27,NA,TRBD1,TGTGCCAGCAGTCGACAGGGGGCGGACACTGAAGCTTTCTTT,CASSRQGADTEAFF
TRBJ1-1,TRBV28,NA,NA,TGTGCCAGCAGCTTGGGGAACACTGAAGCTTTCTTT,CASSLGNTEAFF
TRBJ1-1,TRBV5-5,once,NA,TGTGCCAGCAGCTTCGGCGGATACATGAACACTGAAGCTTTCTTT,CASSFGGYMNTEAFF
TRBJ1-1,TRBV5-8,NA,NA,TGTGCCCCCGGACATGAAGGGGTTGGCACTGAAGCTTTCTTT,CAPGHEGVGTEAFF
TRBJ2-6,TRBV28,NA,NA,TGTGCCAGCAGCCCAGGGGGGATCGGGGCCAACGTCCTGACTTTC,CASSPGGIGANVLTF
TRBJ1-2,TRBV27,once,NA,TGTGCCAGCAGCCCAGCTTCAGGATGGGGCCCCTCCTGGCAGCGCTATGGCTACACCTTC,CASSPASGWGPSWQRYGYTF
TRBJ1-5,TRBV18,NA,NA,TGTGCCAGCTCCTGGCAGGGCGGTCAGCCCCAGCATTTT,CASSWQGGQPQHF
TRBJ1-2,TRBV11-2,NA,TRBD1,TGTGCCAGCAGCGGGGACAGGTTTGGGGGCTACACCTTC,CASSGDRFGGYTF
TRBJ1-2,TRBV6-5,once,NA,TGTGCCAGCAGTCCCGGCCCTCAGAGCGGCTACACCTTC,CASSPGPQSGYTF
TRBJ1-5,TRBV18,once,NA,TGTGCCAGCTCACCAGCAGGTATTGCGAATCAGCCCCAGCATTTT,CASSPAGIANQPQHF
TRBJ2-3,TRBV11-2,NA,NA,TGTGCCAGCAGCACAGACCAGGGATGGGTGTCCACAGATACGCAGTATTTT,CASSTDQGWVSTDTQYF
TRBJ2-2,TRBV3-1/TRBV3-2,NA,NA,TGTGCCAGCAGCCCTAGAGTCTACGCCGGGGAGCTGTTTTTT,CASSPRVYAGELFF
TRBJ2-5,TRBV6-6,NA,TRBD1,TGTGCCAGCAGTCTTATTGGGGCAGACAGGGGACCCCAAGAGACCCAGTACTTC,CASSLIGADRGPQETQYF
TRBJ2-7,TRBV10-3,NA,TRBD2,TGTGCCATCAGTCCGATAACTAGCGGGAGGGCCAGTGAGCAGTACTTC,CAISPITSGRASEQYF
TRBJ1-1,TRBV7-2,NA,NA,TGTGCCAGCAGCCCACAGGGCTACACTGAAGCTTTCTTT,CASSPQGYTEAFF
TRBJ2-7,TRBV5-6,NA,NA,TGTGCCAGCAGCTATCCGACGGGTACCTACGAGCAGTACTTC,CASSYPTGTYEQYF
TRBJ1-2,TRBV4-3,NA,NA,TGCGCCAGCAGCCAGGTCTGGAACGCCCCTTGGGGGTATGGCTACACCTTC,CASSQVWNAPWGYGYTF
TRBJ2-1,TRBV28,NA,TRBD1,TGTGCCAGCACCTTGACAGGGATCTCCTACAATGAGCAGTTCTTC,CASTLTGISYNEQFF
TRBJ2-6,TRBV5-1,NA,NA,TGCGCCAGCAGCTTGGCGGCGGCCTCTGGGGCCAACGTCCTGACTTTC,CASSLAAASGANVLTF
TRBJ2-3,TRBV24-1,NA,TRBD1,TGTGCCACCAGTGATAGGGGGCACAGAGATACGCAGTATTTT,CATSDRGHRDTQYF
TRBJ1-1,TRBV6-5,NA,NA,TGTGCCAGCAGAGTCAACACTGAAGCTTTCTTT,CASRVNTEAFF
TRBJ1-1,TRBV4-2,NA,NA,TGTGCCAGCAGCCAAGAGGGGCGGGGCACTGAAGCTTTCTTT,CASSQEGRGTEAFF
TRBJ1-1,TRBV5-5,NA,NA,TGTGCCAGCAGCTTGTATGGGGGTAAAGGCGCTGAAGCTTTCTTT,CASSLYGGKGAEAFF
TRBJ2-1,TRBV28,NA,NA,TGTGCCAGCAGTTTAGGGGGACGCTCCTACAATGAGCAGTTCTTC,CASSLGGRSYNEQFF
TRBJ1-1,TRBV6-5,NA,NA,TGTGCCAATAGGGCGTACAGCCTGAACACTGAAGCTTTCTTT,CANRAYSLNTEAFF
TRBJ2-2,TRBV3-1/TRBV3-2,NA,TRBD1,TGTGCCAGCAGCCAACTACCGACAGGGAAGAACACCGGGGAGCTGTTTTTT,CASSQLPTGKNTGELFF
TRBJ1-1,TRBV6-5,NA,TRBD1,TGTGCCAGCAGTCCGGACAGGGAAGTGCGGACTGAAGCTTTCTTT,CASSPDREVRTEAFF
TRBJ2-7,TRBV5-5,once,TRBD1,TGTGCCAGCAGCCTTTCGGGACAGGGGGCTTTCGAGCAGTACTTC,CASSLSGQGAFEQYF
TRBJ1-2,TRBV19,NA,NA,TGTGCCAGTAACCCGGACAGTCACTATGGCTACACCTTC,CASNPDSHYGYTF
TRBJ2-1,TRBV9,NA,TRBD2,TGTGCCAGCAGCGTCGACTTGGGATCAGCGGGGTACAATGAGCAGTTCTTC,CASSVDLGSAGYNEQFF
TRBJ1-4,TRBV23-1,NA,NA,TGCGCCAGCGAGGCGTCAGGGGCTAATGAAAAACTGTTTTTT,CASEASGANEKLFF
TRBJ1-3,TRBV9,NA,TRBD1,TGTGCCAGCAGCGCAGAGGGGGCGGCCAGAAACACCATATATTTT,CASSAEGAARNTIYF
TRBJ2-7,TRBV7-2,NA,NA,TGTGCCAGCAGCACCTCCGGCGCCTACGAGCAGTACTTC,CASSTSGAYEQYF
TRBJ1-2,TRBV28,NA,NA,TGTGCCAGCAGTTCTACAGACAGCTATGGCTACACCTTC,CASSSTDSYGYTF
TRBJ2-7,TRBV5-4,NA,NA,TGTGCCAGCAGCGGGACGGACCGGACGCACCCCTACGAGCAGTACTTC,CASSGTDRTHPYEQYF
TRBJ1-1,TRBV7-2,NA,NA,TGTGCCAGCAGCTACGGACTTAATGCTTTCTTT,CASSYGLNAFF
TRBJ2-7,TRBV7-2,NA,TRBD1,TGTGCCAGCAGCTTGACCGGGACAGGTCTGTACGAGCAGTACTTC,CASSLTGTGLYEQYF